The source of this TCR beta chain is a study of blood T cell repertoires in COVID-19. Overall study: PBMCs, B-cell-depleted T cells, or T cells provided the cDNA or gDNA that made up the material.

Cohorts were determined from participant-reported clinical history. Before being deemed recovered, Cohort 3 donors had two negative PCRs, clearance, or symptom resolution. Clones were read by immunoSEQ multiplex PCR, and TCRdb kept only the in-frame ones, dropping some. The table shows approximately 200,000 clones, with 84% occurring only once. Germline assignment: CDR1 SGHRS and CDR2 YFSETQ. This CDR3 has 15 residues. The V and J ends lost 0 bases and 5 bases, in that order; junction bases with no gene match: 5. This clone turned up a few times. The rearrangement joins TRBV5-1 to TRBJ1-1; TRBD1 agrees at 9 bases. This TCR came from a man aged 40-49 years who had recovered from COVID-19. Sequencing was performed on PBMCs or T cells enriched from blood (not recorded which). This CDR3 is CASSLEYRGRTEAFF. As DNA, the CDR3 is TGCGCCAGCAGCTTGGAATACAGGGGGCGGACTGAAGCTTTCTTT.